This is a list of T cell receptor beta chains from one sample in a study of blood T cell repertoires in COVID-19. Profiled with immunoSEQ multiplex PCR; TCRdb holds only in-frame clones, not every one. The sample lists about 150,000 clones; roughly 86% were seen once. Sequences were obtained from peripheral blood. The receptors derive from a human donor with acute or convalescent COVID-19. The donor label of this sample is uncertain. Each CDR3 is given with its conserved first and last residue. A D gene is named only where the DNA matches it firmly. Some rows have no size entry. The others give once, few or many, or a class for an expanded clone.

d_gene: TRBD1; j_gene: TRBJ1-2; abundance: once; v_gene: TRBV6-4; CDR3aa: CASSPDHGTGYGYTF; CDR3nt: TGTGCCAGCAGCCCAGATCACGGGACAGGGTATGGCTACACCTTC
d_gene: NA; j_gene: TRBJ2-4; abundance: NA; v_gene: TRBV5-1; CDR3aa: CACRSGNIQYF; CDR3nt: TGCGCCTGTCGGAGTGGAAACATTCAGTACTTC
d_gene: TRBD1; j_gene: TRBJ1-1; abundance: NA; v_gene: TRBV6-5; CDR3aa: CASSPGTGMNTEAFF; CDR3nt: TGTGCCAGCAGTCCCGGGACAGGGATGAACACTGAAGCTTTCTTT
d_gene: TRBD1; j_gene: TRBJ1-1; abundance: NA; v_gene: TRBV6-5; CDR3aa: CASRLDRETEAFF; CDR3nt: TGTGCCAGCAGACTCGACAGGGAAACTGAAGCTTTCTTT
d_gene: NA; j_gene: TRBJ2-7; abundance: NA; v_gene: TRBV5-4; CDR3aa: CASSLKGFQYEQYF; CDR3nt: TGTGCCAGCAGCTTGAAGGGGTTCCAATACGAGCAGTACTTC
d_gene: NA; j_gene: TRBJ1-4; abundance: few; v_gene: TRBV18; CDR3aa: CASSPLYSGIGEKLFF; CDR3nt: TGTGCCAGCTCACCACTTTATTCAGGGATCGGTGAAAAACTGTTTTTT
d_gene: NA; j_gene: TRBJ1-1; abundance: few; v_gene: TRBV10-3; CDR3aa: CAISEGGGTRTEAFF; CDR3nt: TGTGCCATCAGTGAGGGGGGGGGAACGAGGACTGAAGCTTTCTTT
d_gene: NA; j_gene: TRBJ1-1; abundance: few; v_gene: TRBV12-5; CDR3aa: CASGFDNEAFF; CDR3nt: TGTGCTAGTGGTTTTGACAACGAAGCTTTCTTT
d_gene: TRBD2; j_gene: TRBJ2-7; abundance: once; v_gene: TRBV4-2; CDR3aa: CASSQSVVGGGSYEQYF; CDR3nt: TGTGCCAGCAGCCAGTCCGTGGTAGGCGGGGGTTCCTACGAGCAGTACTTC
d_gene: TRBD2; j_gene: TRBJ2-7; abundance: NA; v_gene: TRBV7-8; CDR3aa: CASSRTSGAYEQYF; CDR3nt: TGTGCCAGCAGCCGGACTAGCGGGGCCTACGAGCAGTACTTC
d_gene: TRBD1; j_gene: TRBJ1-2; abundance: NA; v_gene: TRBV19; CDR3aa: CASSPRQGAYGYTF; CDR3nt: TGTGCCAGTAGTCCGAGACAGGGGGCATATGGCTACACCTTC
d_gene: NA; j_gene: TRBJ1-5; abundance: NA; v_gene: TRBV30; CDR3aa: CAWSVLNQPQHF; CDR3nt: TGTGCCTGGAGTGTCCTAAATCAGCCCCAGCATTTT
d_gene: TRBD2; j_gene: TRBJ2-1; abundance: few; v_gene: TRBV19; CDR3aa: CASSSKGGRSSEQFF; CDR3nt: TGTGCCAGTAGTTCCAAGGGAGGGCGCAGCAGTGAGCAGTTCTTC
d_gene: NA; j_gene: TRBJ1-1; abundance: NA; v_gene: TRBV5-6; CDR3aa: CASSLQGWSEAFF; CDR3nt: TGTGCCAGCAGCCTACAGGGTTGGTCTGAAGCTTTCTTT
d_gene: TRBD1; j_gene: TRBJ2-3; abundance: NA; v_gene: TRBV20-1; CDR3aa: CSASWYRGSISDTQYF; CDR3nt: TGCAGTGCTAGTTGGTACAGGGGATCAATTTCGGATACGCAGTATTTT
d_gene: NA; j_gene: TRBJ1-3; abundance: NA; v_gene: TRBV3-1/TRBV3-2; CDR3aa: CASSSLSLSGNTIYF; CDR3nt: TGTGCCAGCAGCTCACTTTCTCTCTCTGGAAACACCATATATTTT
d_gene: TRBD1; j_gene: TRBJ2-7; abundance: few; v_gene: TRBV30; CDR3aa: CAWGQGAYEQYF; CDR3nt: TGTGCCTGGGGGCAGGGGGCCTACGAGCAGTACTTC
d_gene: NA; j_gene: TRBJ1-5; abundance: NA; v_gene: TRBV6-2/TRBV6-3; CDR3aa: CASSYRTDNQPQHF; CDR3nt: TGTGCCAGCAGTTACAGGACAGATAATCAGCCCCAGCATTTT
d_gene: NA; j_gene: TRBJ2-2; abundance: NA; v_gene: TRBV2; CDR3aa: CASSEEGANTGELFF; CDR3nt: TGTGCCAGCAGTGAAGAGGGGGCGAACACCGGGGAGCTGTTTTTT
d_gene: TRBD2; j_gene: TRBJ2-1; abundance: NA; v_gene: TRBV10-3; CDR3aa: CAIRSGLAGGAGDEQFF; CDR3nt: TGTGCCATCAGGTCGGGACTAGCGGGGGGGGCAGGCGATGAGCAGTTCTTC
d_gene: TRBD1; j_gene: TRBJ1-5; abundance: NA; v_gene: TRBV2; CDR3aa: CASSRTSQGGGPGTQHF; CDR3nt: TGTGCCAGCAGTAGAACTAGCCAGGGGGGCGGACCTGGGACCCAGCATTTT
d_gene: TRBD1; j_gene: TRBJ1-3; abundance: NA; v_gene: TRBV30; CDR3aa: CAGNQGAKGNTIYF; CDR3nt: TGTGCCGGCAATCAGGGGGCGAAAGGAAACACCATATATTTT
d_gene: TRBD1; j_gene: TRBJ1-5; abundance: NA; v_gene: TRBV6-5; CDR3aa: CASSPRDRANQPQHF; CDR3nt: TGTGCCAGCAGCCCGCGGGACAGGGCAAATCAGCCCCAGCATTTT
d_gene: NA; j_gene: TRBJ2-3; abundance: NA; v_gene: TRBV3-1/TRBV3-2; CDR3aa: CASSPRTDTQYF; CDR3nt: TGTGCCAGCAGCCCTAGGACAGATACGCAGTATTTT
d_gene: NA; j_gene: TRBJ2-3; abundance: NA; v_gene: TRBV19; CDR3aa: CASSIIPDTQYF; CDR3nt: TGTGCCAGTAGTATTATCCCTGATACGCAGTATTTT
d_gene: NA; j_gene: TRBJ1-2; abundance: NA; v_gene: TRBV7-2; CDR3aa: CASSFRQANYGYTF; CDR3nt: TGTGCCAGCAGCTTCCGACAGGCCAACTATGGCTACACCTTC
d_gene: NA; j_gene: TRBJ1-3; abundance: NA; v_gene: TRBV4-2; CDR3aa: CASSQGEGGFSGNTIYF; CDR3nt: TGTGCCAGCAGCCAAGGGGAAGGAGGCTTCTCTGGAAACACCATATATTTT
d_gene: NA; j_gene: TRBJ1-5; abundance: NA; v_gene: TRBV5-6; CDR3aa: CASRKTGNNQPQHF; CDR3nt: TGTGCCAGCAGAAAGACAGGCAACAATCAGCCCCAGCATTTT
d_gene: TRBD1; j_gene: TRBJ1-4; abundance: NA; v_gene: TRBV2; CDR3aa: CASTPRGLANEKLFF; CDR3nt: TGTGCCAGCACCCCGAGGGGGCTTGCTAATGAAAAACTGTTTTTT
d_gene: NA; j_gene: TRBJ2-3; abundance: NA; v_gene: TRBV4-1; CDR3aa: CASSLRGSSTDTQYF; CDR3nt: TGCGCCAGCAGCCTCCGCGGTAGTAGCACAGATACGCAGTATTTT
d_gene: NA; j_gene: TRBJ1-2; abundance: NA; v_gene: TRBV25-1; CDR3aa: CASSGAGYGYTF; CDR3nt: TGTGCCAGCAGTGGGGCAGGCTATGGCTACACCTTC
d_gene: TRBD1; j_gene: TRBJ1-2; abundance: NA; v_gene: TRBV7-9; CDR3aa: CASSPAPGQRGYTF; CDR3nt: TGTGCCAGCAGCCCCGCACCGGGACAGCGAGGCTACACCTTC